This T cell receptor (beta chain) emerged from a study of sequential checkpoint blockade in melanoma. CDR1 is SGDLS, CDR2 YYNGEE, per germline. The CDR3 loop spans 15 amino acids. J gave up 1 base and V 2 bases, and 4 bases lay outside the gene matches. Using immunoSEQ multiplex PCR, the repertoire was profiled, and TCRdb retains in-frame clones only, with some absent. The sample has about 28,000 clones; 75% to 85% are singletons. Treatment: randomized to nivolumab then ipilimumab (arm A) or the reverse (arm B). From thawed PBMCs, live CD3+CD8+ cells negative for CD19 and CD56 were sorted. This rearrangement joins TRBV9 to TRBJ1-1, with 8 nucleotides matching TRBD1. Sequenced material: CD8+ T cells sorted from blood (inferred from file names), taken from a patient given nivolumab and ipilimumab in sequence. This clonotype was obtained from a human donor with melanoma. CDR3 bases: TGTGCCAGCAGCGTCGGACAGGGAAGGAACACTGAAGCTTTCTTT. As protein: CASSVGQGRNTEAFF.